These 32 T cell receptor beta chains were all obtained from the same sample, sequenced in a study of blood T cell repertoires in COVID-19. Data came from immunoSEQ multiplex PCR; TCRdb stores just in-frame clones and leaves some out. The table includes approximately 220,000 clones, 80% detected once. The sequencing sample was made of PBMCs or T cells enriched from blood (not recorded which). Source of these receptors: a woman aged 40 to 50 with acute COVID-19.

This chain uses TRBV7-9 with TRBJ1-2; D not certain. The CDR3 covers 12 residues. Looked up from germline, CDR1 is SEHNR and CDR2 is FQNEAQ (reference sequence). V lost 4 bases and J lost 3, with 6 bases in between. Written as DNA, the CDR3 is TGTGCCAGCAGCTACCAGGACTATGGCTACACCTTC. As protein: CASSYQDYGYTF.

The CDR3 loop reads CASSYWGGGYTF. CDR3 bases: TGTGCCAGCAGTTATTGGGGGGGTGGCTACACCTTC. The chain combines TRBV6-5 with TRBJ1-2, with a weak D call TRBD1 (5 bases). The CDR3 contains 12 residues. The ends were cut back, 3 bases at V and 7 bases at J, with 9 bases in the middle. CDR1 and CDR2 (germline): MNHEY, SVGAGI.

J is TRBJ2-4 and V is TRBV5-1; D remains unclear. There are 16 residues in the CDR3. Germline assignment: CDR1 SGHRS and CDR2 YFSETQ. Trimming shortened V by 0 bases and J by 0 bases, and 10 bases separated the two germline ends. CDR3 sequence: CASSLGGSVAKNIQYF. The CDR3, as DNA: TGCGCCAGCAGCTTGGGCGGCAGTGTAGCCAAAAACATTCAGTACTTC.

V usage is TRBV28 and J usage is TRBJ1-1; tentatively, D is TRBD1 (5 bases). Germline V gene lookup returns CDR1 MDHEN and CDR2 SYDVKM. The V and J ends lost 5 bases and 1 base respectively, with 11 bases between them. The CDR3 totals 14 residues. The DNA of the CDR3 is TGTGCCAGCAGTAGATATACAGGGAACACTGAAGCTTTCTTT. The encoded protein is CASSRYTGNTEAFF.

V and J are TRBV10-3 and TRBJ2-1, with 12 bases matching TRBD2. The trim removed 4 bases at V and 5 bases at J, leaving 6 bases unmatched. Per germline, CDR1 ENHRY and CDR2 SYGVKD. The CDR3 consists of 16 residues. CDR3 residues: CAISGSLAGGDNEQFF. In DNA form, the CDR3 reads TGTGCCATCAGTGGATCGCTAGCGGGAGGGGACAATGAGCAGTTCTTC.

The sample holds one count of this clone. The chain joins TRBV3-1 (or the pseudogene TRBV3-2) to TRBJ1-6, with D tentatively TRBD1 (5 bases). The CDR3 extends over 13 amino acids. Germline loops: CDR1 LGHDT, CDR2 YNNKEL (reference sequence). Trimming shortened V by 4 bases and J by 11 bases, and 12 bases separated the two germline ends. DNA of the CDR3: TGTGCCAGCAGCCGGAACAGGAATCCACCCCTCCACTTT. Protein: CASSRNRNPPLHF.

This clone turned up a few times. The gene calls are TRBV28 and TRBJ1-5, with D perhaps matching TRBD1 (5 bases). The CDR3 spans 15 residues. V lost 5 bases and J lost 2, with 13 bases in between. The germline V gene has CDR1 MDHEN and CDR2 SYDVKM. The CDR3 here is CASSRRGGRNQPQHF. The CDR3 DNA sequence: TGTGCCAGCAGTCGAAGGGGCGGTCGCAATCAGCCCCAGCATTTT.

The chain carries TRBV28 and TRBJ2-7, with D possibly being TRBD2 (5 bases). From germline, CDR1 is MDHEN and CDR2 SYDVKM. The ends were cut back, 5 bases at V and 3 bases at J, with 17 bases in the middle. The CDR3 consists of 15 residues. This CDR3 is CASSHLGADRYEQYF. CDR3 in DNA: TGTGCCAGCAGTCATTTAGGAGCGGATCGCTACGAGCAGTACTTC.

DNA for the CDR3: TGTGCCAGCAGCTTAGATTCGGCAATAGTCGGGAATGAAAAACTGTTTTTT. This sequence encodes CASSLDSAIVGNEKLFF. J is TRBJ1-4 and V is TRBV11-2; D is ambiguous. The germline CDR1 and CDR2 sequences are SGHAT and FQNNGV. V gave up 0 bases and J gave up 5 bases, with 16 bases separating them. CDR3 length: 17 residues.

This chain connects TRBV19 to TRBJ2-3; maybe TRBD1 (5 bases). Trimming took off 4 bases at V and 3 bases at J, with 11 bases between the two ends. The CDR3 length is 14 residues. CDR1 and CDR2 (germline): LNHDA, SQIVND (reference sequence). The CDR3 here is CASSTRALTDTQYF. The CDR3 nucleotides are TGTGCCAGTAGTACCAGGGCGTTGACAGATACGCAGTATTTT.

V gene TRBV2 combines with J gene TRBJ2-7; 9 nucleotides line up with TRBD2. There are 15 residues in the CDR3. Germline V gives CDR1 SNHLY, CDR2 FYNNEI. V dropped 1 base and J dropped 2; count of bases not matched to a gene: 3. The CDR3 coding sequence is TGTGCCAGCAGTGAAGTGGCGGGAGGGACCTACGAGCAGTACTTC. Encoded protein: CASSEVAGGTYEQYF. The entire variable domain, with the rest obtained from reference TRBV2 and TRBJ2-7, is as follows: EPEVTQTPSHQVTQMGQEVILRCVPISNHLYFYWYRQILGQKVEFLVSFYNNEISEKSEIFDDQFSVERPDGSNFTLKIRSTKLEDSAMYFCASSEVAGGTYEQYFGPGTRLTVT.

The J gene is TRBJ1-2, the V gene TRBV27; the match to TRBD1 covers 10 bases. The CDR3 has 16 amino acids. Looked up from germline, CDR1 is MNHEY and CDR2 is SMNVEV (reference sequence). Trimming removed 4 bases from V and 5 bases from J; junction bases left unmatched: 10. The DNA of the CDR3 is TGTGCCAGCAGTTCCTACCGACAGGGGGCATTTTATGGCTACACCTTC. Its protein product is CASSSYRQGAFYGYTF.

This chain joins TRBV5-1 and TRBJ2-3; D is perhaps TRBD2 (5 bases). From germline, CDR1 is SGHRS and CDR2 YFSETQ. V shed 4 bases and J shed 0 bases, with 12 bases lying between them. This CDR3 has 15 amino acids. This chain's CDR3 is CASSPGSPSTDTQYF. Written as DNA, the CDR3 is TGCGCCAGCAGCCCGGGGTCCCCTAGCACAGATACGCAGTATTTT.

CDR3 nucleotide sequence: TGTGCCAGCAGCCGAGACTCTTGGGACGAGCAGTACTTC. Its protein product is CASSRDSWDEQYF. The rearrangement uses TRBV7-9 and TRBJ2-7; D not certain. This CDR3 region has 13 residues. Trimming removed 5 bases from V and 5 bases from J, with 13 bases in between. The V gene's germline CDR1 is SEHNR and CDR2 FQNEAQ (reference sequence). The full variable domain, with the rest looked up from reference TRBV7-9 and TRBJ2-7, is DTGVSQNPRHKITKRGQNVTFRCDPISEHNRLYWYRQTLGQGPEFLTYFQNEAQLEKSRLLSDRFSAERPKGSFSTLEIQRTEQGDSAMYLCASSRDSWDEQYFGPGTRLTVT.

The V call is TRBV14, the J call TRBJ1-4, with D possibly matching TRBD1 (6 bases). V lost 4 bases and J 3 bases, leaving 12 bases between the germline ends. CDR3 length: 15 amino acids. The germline V gene has CDR1 SGHDN and CDR2 FVKESK. In DNA form, the CDR3 reads TGTGCCAGCAGCCGGGAGTCAGGGGCTAATGAAAAACTGTTTTTT. This codes for CASSRESGANEKLFF.

This rearrangement joins TRBV30 to TRBJ1-5, with D possibly being TRBD1 (6 bases). CDR1 is GTSNPN and CDR2 is SVGIG in the germline V gene (reference sequence). This CDR3 is 13 amino acids long. Trimming stripped 8 bases from V and 9 bases from J, with 20 bases between. As DNA, the CDR3 is TGTGCCCTAACCGGGACACCTACAGGGCCCCAGCATTTT. Protein product: CALTGTPTGPQHF. The complete variable domain, with remaining parts taken from reference TRBV30 and TRBJ1-5, reads SQTIHQWPATLVQPVGSPLSLECTVEGTSNPNLYWYRQAAGRGLQLLFYSVGIGQISSEVPQNLSASRPQDRQFILSSKKLLLSDSGFYLCALTGTPTGPQHFGDGTRLSIL.

In DNA form, the CDR3 reads TGTGCCACACTCCGGGACAGTAATTCACCCCTCCACTTT. Translated, it gives CATLRDSNSPLHF. This sequence joins TRBV6-5 and TRBJ1-6; TRBD1 matches 7 bases. V shed 10 bases and J 6 bases; nucleotides not matched to a gene: 6. The CDR3 has 13 residues. From germline, CDR1 is MNHEY and CDR2 SVGAGI.

This chain links TRBV7-3 with TRBJ2-2; possible D gene TRBD1, 6 bases. This CDR3 is built from 15 residues. V lost 3 bases and J lost 1, with 9 bases in between. The V gene's germline CDR1 is SGHTA and CDR2 FQGTGA. The CDR3 DNA follows: TGTGCCAGCAGCTTCGGGACACAGAACACCGGGGAGCTGTTTTTT. Translated: CASSFGTQNTGELFF.

This chain connects TRBV5-6 to TRBJ1-2, with D perhaps TRBD1 (6 bases). Germline values: CDR1 SGHDT, CDR2 YYEEEE. The CDR3 covers 16 residues. V was clipped by 0 bases and J by 7 bases, with 19 bases between them. The CDR3 DNA is TGTGCCAGCAGCTTGGGATGGGTCAGGGACATTGCTGGCTACACCTTC. Amino acid sequence: CASSLGWVRDIAGYTF.

The chain has TRBV28 and TRBJ2-1; D is ambiguous. The V gene's germline CDR1 is MDHEN and CDR2 SYDVKM. This CDR3 spans 16 amino acids. Trimming stripped 3 bases from V and 5 bases from J, with 17 bases between. The CDR3 coding sequence is TGTGCCAGCAGTTTTCGAAGAACCTACCCCAACAATGAGCAGTTCTTC. Its translation: CASSFRRTYPNNEQFF.

The rearrangement links TRBV7-3 to TRBJ2-2, with 9 nucleotides matching TRBD1. This CDR3 is built from 16 residues. From germline, CDR1 is SGHTA and CDR2 FQGTGA. V lost 0 bases, J lost 6 bases, and 5 bases stayed unmatched. CDR3 loop: CASSLTAGTGPGELFF. CDR3 nucleotides: TGTGCCAGCAGCTTAACGGCCGGGACAGGGCCCGGGGAGCTGTTTTTT.

V is TRBV7-3 and J is TRBJ2-7; tentative D call: TRBD2 (5 bases). V lost 5 bases to trimming and J lost 3 bases, with 14 bases between them. The CDR3 covers 14 residues. Per the germline V gene, CDR1 is SGHTA and CDR2 is FQGTGA. The chain's CDR3 is CASSPGGQFYEQYF. The CDR3 DNA follows: TGTGCCAGCAGCCCCGGCGGGCAGTTCTACGAGCAGTACTTC.

With regard to this clone: This may be a read error: a much more frequent sequence differs by one nucleotide. Other DNA variants within this sample encode the same CDR3. This rearrangement joins TRBV13 to TRBJ2-1, with 10 nucleotides matching TRBD2. CDR3 length: 16 amino acids. Germline trimming cut 6 bases from V and 4 bases from J; bases unmatched to any gene: 9. CDR1 is PRHDT, CDR2 FYEKMQ, per germline (reference sequence). The CDR3 region is CASSKDGLAVYNEQFF. In DNA, the CDR3 is TGTGCCAGCAGTAAAGATGGACTAGCGGTTTACAATGAGCAGTTCTTC.

V is TRBV14 and J is TRBJ2-7, with D perhaps TRBD1 (6 bases). CDR3 size: 15 residues. Looked up from germline, CDR1 is SGHDN and CDR2 is FVKESK. With 0 bases removed from V and 4 bases from J, the gap between germline ends came to 13 bases. CDR3 in amino acids: CASSQDTAGAYEQYF. CDR3 DNA: TGTGCCAGCAGCCAAGATACAGCAGGGGCTTACGAGCAGTACTTC.

The chain combines TRBV28 with TRBJ1-5; tentative D call: TRBD1 (6 bases). Between the trimmed V and J ends, which lost 2 bases and 2 bases, there was a span of 13 bases. The CDR3 is 16 amino acids. Germline V lookup: CDR1 MDHEN, CDR2 SYDVKM. In nucleotides, the CDR3 is TGTGCCAGCAGTTTAAGGGGGGGCGCGGGCAATCAGCCCCAGCATTTT. Its translation is CASSLRGGAGNQPQHF. Complete variable domain (other parts from reference TRBV28 and TRBJ1-5): DVKVTQSSRYLVKRTGEKVFLECVQDMDHENMFWYRQDPGLGLRLIYFSYDVKMKEKGDIPEGYSVSREKKERFSLILESASTNQTSMYLCASSLRGGAGNQPQHFGDGTRLSIL.

The chain uses TRBV28 and TRBJ1-2, with 9 bases that match TRBD1. Germline CDR1 is MDHEN and CDR2 is SYDVKM. Trimming removed 2 bases from V and 4 bases from J; junction bases left unmatched: 23. CDR3 size: 21 residues. CDR3 residues: CASSLNVGMGSMRQGGYGYTF. CDR3 DNA sequence: TGTGCCAGCAGTTTAAACGTCGGAATGGGGTCAATGCGACAGGGGGGCTATGGCTACACCTTC.

This clone was observed once. The rearrangement links TRBV11-2 to TRBJ1-2; possible D gene TRBD1, 5 bases. Germline V CDR1 and CDR2: SGHAT, FQNNGV. The ends were cut back, 5 bases at V and 2 bases at J, with 15 bases in the middle. The CDR3 has 15 amino acids. This CDR3 is CASSRESGGNYGYTF. CDR3 DNA sequence: TGTGCCAGCAGCCGGGAATCTGGGGGGAACTATGGCTACACCTTC. The entire variable domain, with the rest obtained from reference TRBV11-2 and TRBJ1-2, is as follows: EAGVAQSPRYKIIEKRQSVAFWCNPISGHATLYWYQQILGQGPKLLIQFQNNGVVDDSQLPKDRFSAERLKGVDSTLKIQPAKLEDSAVYLCASSRESGGNYGYTFGSGTRLTVV.

The V and J genes are TRBV28 and TRBJ1-5, with a tentative D call TRBD1 (6 bases). Germline-derived CDR1 and CDR2 are MDHEN and SYDVKM. The CDR3 is 16 amino acids. V gave up 6 bases and J gave up 3 bases, with 18 bases separating them. The CDR3 sequence: CASSHSMRGINQPQHF. The DNA of the CDR3 is TGTGCCAGCAGCCACAGTATGAGGGGGATCAATCAGCCCCAGCATTTT.

This chain uses TRBV30 with TRBJ1-4; D remains unclear. The germline V and J ends were trimmed by 0 bases and 3 bases, with 17 bases remaining between them. CDR3 length equals 17 residues. Looked up from germline, CDR1 is GTSNPN and CDR2 is SVGIG (reference sequence). Here the CDR3 reads CAWSVDMGVGANEKLFF. CDR3 DNA: TGTGCCTGGAGTGTAGACATGGGAGTAGGAGCTAATGAAAAACTGTTTTTT. The full variable domain, in which reference TRBV30 and TRBJ1-4 provide the parts outside the CDR3, is SQTIHQWPATLVQPVGSPLSLECTVEGTSNPNLYWYRQAAGRGLQLLFYSVGIGQISSEVPQNLSASRPQDRQFILSSKKLLLSDSGFYLCAWSVDMGVGANEKLFFGSGTQLSVL.

This clone was observed once. The chain combines TRBV23-1 with TRBJ2-7; TRBD1 matches 7 bases. TRBV23-1 is annotated as an ORF whose role is uncertain. The V and J ends lost 3 bases and 3 bases, in that order; junction bases with no gene match: 8. The CDR3 runs 15 residues. CDR3 bases: TGCGCCAGCAGTCAGACCGGGACAGAGGACTACGAGCAGTACTTC. Amino acid sequence: CASSQTGTEDYEQYF.

The chain has TRBV7-2 and TRBJ1-2, with D tentatively TRBD1 (5 bases). The germline CDR1 and CDR2 sequences are SGHTA and FQGNSA. V was clipped by 1 base and J by 5 bases, with 20 bases between them. The CDR3 consists of 17 residues. This CDR3 reads CASSLDPTTSKGYGYTF. The CDR3 coding sequence is TGTGCCAGCAGCTTAGACCCGACAACATCGAAGGGGTATGGCTACACCTTC.

The chain combines TRBV7-8 with TRBJ2-1; 8 positions match TRBD2. Germline V CDR1 and CDR2: SGHVS, FQNEAQ. J gave up 9 bases and V 5 bases, and 18 bases lay outside the gene matches. CDR3 length: 17 residues. The CDR3 region is CASSPRAAGGSLPEQFF. The CDR3 nucleotides read TGTGCCAGCAGCCCCCGTGCGGCGGGGGGTTCCCTCCCTGAGCAGTTCTTC. Combining the CDR3 with reference TRBV7-8 and TRBJ2-1 gives the whole variable domain GAGVSQSPRYKVAKRGQDVALRCDPISGHVSLFWYQQALGQGPEFLTYFQNEAQLDKSGLPSDRFFAERPEGSVSTLKIQRTQQEDSAVYLCASSPRAAGGSLPEQFFGPGTRLTVL.